This T cell receptor (beta chain) is from a study of Tregs in tolerant kidney transplant recipients. Background on the study: Antibodies separated recipient from donor cells.

Data came from immunoSEQ multiplex PCR; TCRdb stores just in-frame clones and leaves some out. The sample contains around 21,000 clones, around three fifths of which appear only once. Germline assignment: CDR1 MNHEY and CDR2 SVGAGI. Trimming pared 6 bases from V and 3 bases from J, leaving 17 bases between. The CDR3 is 15 amino acids. With regard to this clone: Antigen unknown.

The genes are TRBV6-5 and TRBJ1-2, with a possible D match to TRBD1 (6 bases). The TCR comes from a human donor in good health. The sample comprised Tregs from blood cultured with allogeneic cells. The CDR3 DNA follows: TGTGCCAGCAGAGAATCCGGGACATGGCACTATGGCTACACCTTC. Translation gives CASRESGTWHYGYTF.